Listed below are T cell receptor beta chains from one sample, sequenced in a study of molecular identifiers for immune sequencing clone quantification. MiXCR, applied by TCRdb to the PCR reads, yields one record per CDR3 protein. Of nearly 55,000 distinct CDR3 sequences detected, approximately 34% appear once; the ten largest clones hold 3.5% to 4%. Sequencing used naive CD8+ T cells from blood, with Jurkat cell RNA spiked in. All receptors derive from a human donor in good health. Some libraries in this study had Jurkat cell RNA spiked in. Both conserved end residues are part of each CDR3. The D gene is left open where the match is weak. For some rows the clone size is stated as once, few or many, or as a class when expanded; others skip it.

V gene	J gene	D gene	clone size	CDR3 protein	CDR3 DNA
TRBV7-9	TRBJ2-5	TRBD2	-	CASSLAVLAGARETQCF	TGTGCCAGCAGCTTAGCGGTGCTAGCGGGAGCCCGGGAGACCCAGTGCTTC
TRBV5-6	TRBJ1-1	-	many	CASTPGTLNTEAFF	TGTGCCAGTACGCCCGGGACCCTCAACACTGAAGCTTTCTTT
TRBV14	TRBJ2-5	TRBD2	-	CASSHSGSGTETQYF	TGTGCCAGCAGCCACAGCGGGAGCGGAACGGAGACCCAGTACTTC
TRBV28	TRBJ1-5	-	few	CASSWTDYNQPQHF	TGTGCCAGCAGTTGGACGGACTACAATCAGCCCCAGCATTTT
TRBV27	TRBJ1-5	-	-	CASSFGGLSNQPQHF	TGTGCCAGCAGTTTCGGGGGGCTTAGCAATCAGCCCCAGCATTTT
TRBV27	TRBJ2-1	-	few	CASSLSWAGEYELGDEQFF	TGTGCCAGCAGTTTATCTTGGGCAGGGGAATATGAGTTGGGGGATGAGCAGTTCTTC
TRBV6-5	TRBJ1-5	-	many	CASSYSFPRGEPQHF	TGTGCCAGCAGTTACAGCTTCCCCCGCGGGGAGCCCCAGCATTTT
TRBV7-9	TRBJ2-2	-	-	CASSLGQVGFTGELFF	TGTGCCAGCAGCTTAGGACAGGTCGGGTTCACCGGGGAGCTGTTTTTT
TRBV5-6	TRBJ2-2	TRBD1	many	CASSILTGDTGELFF	TGTGCCAGCAGCATTCTCACAGGGGACACCGGGGAGCTGTTTTTT
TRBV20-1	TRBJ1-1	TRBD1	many	CSADRENTEAFF	TGCAGTGCTGACAGGGAGAACACTGAAGCTTTCTTT
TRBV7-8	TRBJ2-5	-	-	CACSLGTWGETQYF	TGTGCCTGCAGCTTGGGGACATGGGGGGAGACCCAGTACTTC
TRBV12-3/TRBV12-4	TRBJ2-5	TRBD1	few	CASSGTRQGSAETQYF	TGTGCCAGCAGCGGGACGCGACAGGGATCGGCAGAGACCCAGTACTTC
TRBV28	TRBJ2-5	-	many	CASSLLAVGTQYF	TGTGCCAGCAGTTTATTGGCGGTCGGGACCCAGTACTTC
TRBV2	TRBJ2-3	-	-	CASRTGPTDTQYF	TGTGCCAGCCGGACGGGGCCCACAGATACGCAGTATTTT